The rows below give T cell receptor beta chains drawn from one sample of a study of shared clonotypes between healthy human individuals. Profiled with immunoSEQ multiplex PCR; TCRdb holds only in-frame clones, not every one. Of over 2 million clones listed, 85% to 95% are singletons. The sample consisted of naive CD4+ T cells from PBMCs. Receptors were obtained from a man aged 18 to 30 in good health. Some clones in this sample may be carry-over from other donors' samples. Each CDR3 is given with its conserved first and last residue. The D gene is left open where the match is weak. Clone size is stated in some rows and not others, as once, few, many or a class when expanded.

J gene | D gene | V gene | clone size | CDR3 length | CDR3 DNA | CDR3 protein
TRBJ2-3 | - | TRBV5-1 | - | 14 | TGCGCCAGCAGCTTTGGGACTAGCACAGATACGCAGTATTTT | CASSFGTSTDTQYF
TRBJ2-5 | TRBD2 | TRBV15 | - | 16 | TGTGCCACCAGCAACCCAAGAGCCGGGGGGAGAGAGACCCAGTACTTC | CATSNPRAGGRETQYF
TRBJ2-5 | TRBD1 | TRBV5-6 | - | 16 | TGTGCCAGCAGCTTGGTCGGACAGGGTGGACAAGAGACCCAGTACTTC | CASSLVGQGGQETQYF
TRBJ1-1 | - | TRBV28 | - | 12 | TGTGCCAGCAGTGGTTCAGGGTCTGAAGCTTTCTTT | CASSGSGSEAFF
TRBJ2-7 | TRBD1 | TRBV9 | - | 14 | TGTGCCAGCAGCGTGGGACAGGGGGCAGAGGAGCAGTACTTC | CASSVGQGAEEQYF
TRBJ2-6 | TRBD1 | TRBV5-1 | - | 19 | TGCGCCAGCAGCTTTTACTCCGGGACAGGGGGCTCTGGGGCCAACGTCCTGACTTTC | CASSFYSGTGGSGANVLTF
TRBJ2-7 | - | TRBV5-8 | - | 13 | TGTGCCAGCAGCTTCCGACAGGCCCACGAGCAGTACTTC | CASSFRQAHEQYF
TRBJ2-3 | TRBD2 | TRBV18 | - | 14 | TGTGCCAGCTCACCTGGACTAGGCCAGGATACGCAGTATTTT | CASSPGLGQDTQYF
TRBJ1-1 | TRBD1 | TRBV28 | - | 15 | TGTGCCAGCATCGCTGCAGGGGGTGCGTTCACTGAAGCTTTCTTT | CASIAAGGAFTEAFF
TRBJ2-3 | TRBD2 | TRBV29-1 | - | 14 | TGCAGCGTTGGGGTAGCGGGGGGCACAGATACGCAGTATTTT | CSVGVAGGTDTQYF
TRBJ1-3 | - | TRBV30 | - | 13 | TGTGCCTGGACGCAGGGGTCTGGAAACACCATATATTTT | CAWTQGSGNTIYF
TRBJ2-1 | - | TRBV28 | - | 12 | TGTGCCAGCAGGGGGAGGTTTCATGAGCAGTTCTTC | CASRGRFHEQFF
TRBJ1-5 | - | TRBV27 | few | 14 | TGTGCCAGCAGTCTGAACAGGGATCGGCAGCCCCAGCATTTT | CASSLNRDRQPQHF
TRBJ2-3 | - | TRBV5-1 | - | 14 | TGCGCCAGCAGCTCTGGGGATGTCACAGATACGCAGTATTTT | CASSSGDVTDTQYF
TRBJ2-1 | TRBD1 | TRBV11-2 | - | 14 | TGTGCCAGCAGCCCCTCCCCAGGGGGCAATGAGCAGTTCTTC | CASSPSPGGNEQFF
TRBJ2-7 | - | TRBV2 | - | 12 | TGTGCCAGCAGAGACGAGGAGTACGAGCAGTACTTC | CASRDEEYEQYF
TRBJ1-6 | TRBD1 | TRBV11-2 | - | 17 | TGTGCCAGCAGCCGCGCCCAAGGGACAGGGAATAATTCACCCCTCCACTTT | CASSRAQGTGNNSPLHF
TRBJ1-4 | TRBD1 | TRBV2 | few | 14 | TGTGCCAGCAGTGAGGGACAGCGAAATGAAAAACTGTTTTTT | CASSEGQRNEKLFF
TRBJ1-4 | - | TRBV5-1 | - | 17 | TGCGCCAGCAGCTTGGAGGGGTCAGGGGCAACTAATGAAAAACTGTTTTTT | CASSLEGSGATNEKLFF
TRBJ1-4 | - | TRBV2 | once | 14 | TGTGCCAGCAGTGAAGGCATGTCGTTAGAAAAACTGTTTTTT | CASSEGMSLEKLFF
TRBJ2-3 | - | TRBV2 | - | 12 | TGTGCCAGCAGCCCCAGTCCAGATACGCAGTATTTT | CASSPSPDTQYF
TRBJ2-2 | TRBD1 | TRBV10-3 | - | 15 | TGTGCCATCAGTGACGGGACAGGGCGGAGCGGGGAGCTGTTTTTT | CAISDGTGRSGELFF
TRBJ2-1 | TRBD1 | TRBV5-1 | - | 15 | TGCGCCAGCAGCTTGGCCGGCAGGGGGCATGGTGAGCAGTTCTTC | CASSLAGRGHGEQFF
TRBJ2-2 | - | TRBV7-2 | - | 15 | TGTGCCAGCAGCACCCGACAAGGGAGGACCGGGGAGCTGTTTTTT | CASSTRQGRTGELFF
TRBJ1-1 | TRBD1 | TRBV5-1 | - | 16 | TGCGCCAGCAGCTCGGGACAGGGGCGAGATAATACTGAAGCTTTCTTT | CASSSGQGRDNTEAFF
TRBJ2-7 | TRBD1 | TRBV5-1 | - | 16 | TGCGCCAGCAGCTTGGTAGGTCAGGGGGCTTCTTACGAGCAGTACTTC | CASSLVGQGASYEQYF
TRBJ1-2 | - | TRBV28 | - | 17 | TGTGCCAGCAGTACTCTTCCCAGGGGCTACGACCCCTATGGCTACACCTTC | CASSTLPRGYDPYGYTF
TRBJ1-2 | - | TRBV5-4 | - | 15 | TGTGCCAGCAGCTTGGTAACCACGGGGACTTATGGCTACACCTTC | CASSLVTTGTYGYTF
TRBJ2-7 | TRBD1 | TRBV18 | - | 14 | TGTGCCAGCTCACCTGGACAGGGGCGCTACGAGCAGTACTTC | CASSPGQGRYEQYF
TRBJ1-5 | - | TRBV6-5 | - | 12 | TGTGCCAGCAGTTACTCCGTCACGGCCCAGCATTTT | CASSYSVTAQHF
TRBJ2-1 | TRBD2 | TRBV28 | - | 16 | TGTGCCAGCAGTGGCACCGGGACTAGCGGGAACGGTGAGCAGTTCTTC | CASSGTGTSGNGEQFF
TRBJ2-2 | - | TRBV6-1 | - | 11 | TGTGCCAGCAGTGAACGCTGGGAGCTGTTTTTT | CASSERWELFF
TRBJ2-7 | - | TRBV28 | - | 14 | TGTGCCAGCAGTTTTGAGTGGGACTTCTACGAGCAGTACTTC | CASSFEWDFYEQYF
TRBJ1-1 | - | TRBV28 | - | 12 | TGTGCCAGCAGTTTAGGCAACACTGAAGCTTTCTTT | CASSLGNTEAFF
TRBJ1-1 | - | TRBV5-4 | - | 11 | TGTGCCAGCAGCCAGGGGCCCGAAGCTTTCTTT | CASSQGPEAFF
TRBJ2-7 | TRBD1 | TRBV5-1 | - | 15 | TGCGCCAGCAGCTTGGGGACAGGGGACTCCTACGAGCAGTACTTC | CASSLGTGDSYEQYF
TRBJ1-2 | - | TRBV6-1 | - | 13 | TGTGCCAGCAGTGAACAGGGCTTTACTGGCTACACCTTC | CASSEQGFTGYTF
TRBJ1-1 | - | TRBV28 | - | 12 | TGTGCCTCAGGGCAGTTCAACACTGAAGCTTTCTTT | CASGQFNTEAFF
TRBJ2-1 | - | TRBV7-3 | - | 14 | TGTGCCAGCAGCTCCCTCCACGGGCCTAACGAGCAGTTCTTC | CASSSLHGPNEQFF
TRBJ1-4 | - | TRBV5-1 | - | 14 | TGCGCCAGCAGCTTGTCAGCGACAACTGAAAAACTGTTTTTT | CASSLSATTEKLFF
TRBJ1-5 | - | TRBV10-1 | - | 13 | TGCGCCAGCAGTGAAAATAGCAATCAGCCCCAGCATTTT | CASSENSNQPQHF
TRBJ1-1 | - | TRBV5-4 | - | 15 | TGTGCCAGCAGCTTGGCCAACAGCATGAACACTGAAGCTTTCTTT | CASSLANSMNTEAFF
TRBJ2-7 | - | TRBV5-1 | - | 12 | TGCGCCAGCAGCCTAACAGGTCTCGAGCAGTACTTC | CASSLTGLEQYF
TRBJ2-7 | TRBD1 | TRBV4-3 | - | 15 | TGCGCCAGCAGCCAAAAACAGGGGGGAACCTACGAGCAGTACTTC | CASSQKQGGTYEQYF
TRBJ2-3 | - | TRBV28 | - | 18 | TGTGCCAGCAGTTTAGGGCCGGGGGTAGCGGTGTCCCGAGATACGCAGTATTTT | CASSLGPGVAVSRDTQYF
TRBJ2-5 | - | TRBV18 | - | 15 | TGTGCCAGCTCAGGAACAAGGGGCACAAAAGAGACCCAGTACTTC | CASSGTRGTKETQYF
TRBJ2-2 | - | TRBV2 | - | 13 | TGTGCCAGCAGCCGAGGAGGGGCCGGGGAGCTGTTTTTT | CASSRGGAGELFF
TRBJ2-7 | - | TRBV6-5 | - | 15 | TGTGCCAGCAGAGGCCTCGGGGTACGTTCCTACGAGCAGTACTTC | CASRGLGVRSYEQYF
TRBJ1-5 | TRBD1 | TRBV19 | - | 16 | TGTGCCAGTAGTATAATCGGACAGGGAAAGGAACAGCCCCAGCATTTT | CASSIIGQGKEQPQHF
TRBJ2-5 | - | TRBV5-6 | - | 14 | TGTGCCAGCCATTCTAAGGGGTTGGGGGAGACCCAGTACTTC | CASHSKGLGETQYF
TRBJ2-2 | TRBD1 | TRBV10-1 | once | 17 | TGCGCCAGCAGTGAGTCGCTGGGACAGGTAAGAACCGGGGAGCTGTTTTTT | CASSESLGQVRTGELFF
TRBJ2-6 | - | TRBV2 | - | 14 | TGTGCCAGCAAGGGGGATACTGGGGCCAACGTCCTGACTTTC | CASKGDTGANVLTF